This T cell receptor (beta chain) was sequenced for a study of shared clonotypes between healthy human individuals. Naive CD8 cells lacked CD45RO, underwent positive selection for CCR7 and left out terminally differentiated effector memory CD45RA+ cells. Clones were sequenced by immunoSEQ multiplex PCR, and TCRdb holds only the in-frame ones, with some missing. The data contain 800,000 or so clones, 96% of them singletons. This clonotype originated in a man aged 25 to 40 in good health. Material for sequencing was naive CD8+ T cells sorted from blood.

CDR3 residues: CSVDWRGMNTEAFF. The DNA for the CDR3 is TGCAGCGTTGATTGGAGGGGAATGAACACTGAAGCTTTCTTT. V gene TRBV29-1 combines with J gene TRBJ1-1, with D possibly matching TRBD1 (5 bases). V lost 3 bases to trimming and J lost 0 bases, with 11 bases between them. Germline V gene sequence: CDR1 SQVTM, CDR2 ANQGSEA. There are 14 residues in the CDR3.